These 9 T cell receptor beta chains were sequenced from one sample in a study of CD8 T cells in ankylosing spondylitis. Using its own MiXCR run on the 5' RACE reads, TCRdb lists one record per CDR3 protein. The sample holds 200,000 to 300,000 distinct CDR3 sequences, roughly 10% seen once. The material sequenced was blood, either unsorted or a sorted T cell fraction (not recorded which). The receptors derive from a male donor with ankylosing spondylitis or in good health (not recorded which).

The CDR3 loop is CSVARANEQYF. In nucleotides, the CDR3 is TGCAGCGTGGCGCGGGCAAACGAGCAGTACTTC. The chain recombines TRBV29-1 with TRBJ2-7, with D possibly matching TRBD2 (5 bases). This CDR3 region has 11 residues. Germline-derived CDR1 and CDR2 are SQVTM and ANQGSEA. V was shortened by 6 bases and J by 5 bases, with 11 bases between the two germline ends.

Ten or more counts support this clonotype. V is TRBV5-1 and J is TRBJ1-1; D is ambiguous. Between the trimmed V and J ends, which lost 5 bases and 4 bases, there was a span of 15 bases. The germline CDR1 and CDR2 sequences are SGHRS and YFSETQ. This CDR3 region has 14 residues. CDR3 residues: CASSPEGWTTEAFF. In DNA, the CDR3 is TGCGCCAGCAGTCCAGAGGGCTGGACCACTGAAGCTTTCTTT.

V usage is TRBV7-6 and J usage is TRBJ2-2, with D perhaps being TRBD1 or TRBD2 (5 bases each). Germline CDR1 reads SGHVS; CDR2 reads FNYEAQ. This CDR3 has 18 amino acids. V was shortened by 4 bases and J by 7 bases, with 25 bases between the two germline ends. The CDR3 coding sequence is TGTGCCAGCAGCTCCACTTCTTTGGGGGTTCTTGTTCACGGGGAGCTGTTTTTT. As protein: CASSSTSLGVLVHGELFF. The full variable domain, its missing parts supplied by reference TRBV7-6 and TRBJ2-2, is GAGVSQSPRYKVTKRGQDVALRCDPISGHVSLYWYRQALGQGPEFLTYFNYEAQQDKSGLPNDRFSAERPEGSISTLTIQRTEQRDSAMYRCASSSTSLGVLVHGELFFGEGSRLTVL.

The chain recombines TRBV5-1 with TRBJ2-1; tentative D call: TRBD2 (6 bases). Germline V lookup: CDR1 SGHRS, CDR2 YFSETQ. V was trimmed by 0 bases and J by 5 bases, leaving 18 bases between them. The CDR3 is 17 residues long. The CDR3 DNA sequence: TGCGCCAGCAGCTTGGTAGTTTCGGGAGAAGGAAACAATGAGCAGTTCTTC. This gives the protein CASSLVVSGEGNNEQFF.

This clonotype was seen repeatedly, ten times or more. The chain recombines TRBV6-1 with TRBJ2-3; D might be TRBD2 (6 bases). Trimming pared 8 bases from V and 4 bases from J, leaving 19 bases between. The CDR3 contains 15 residues. Germline-derived CDR1 and CDR2 are MNHNS and SASEGT. The CDR3 nucleotides read TGTGCCAGCTCCCCACGGGGGTCGGGAGCAGATACGCAGTATTTT. This gives the protein CASSPRGSGADTQYF.

This clonotype was observed many times. The chain has TRBV7-8 and TRBJ2-1, with 9 bases that match TRBD2. This CDR3 has 16 amino acids. The trim removed 6 bases at V and 7 bases at J, leaving 13 bases unmatched. Germline values: CDR1 SGHVS, CDR2 FQNEAQ. This chain's CDR3 is CASSPPGGGAWNEQFF. The CDR3 DNA reads as TGTGCCAGCAGTCCCCCCGGCGGGGGGGCTTGGAATGAGCAGTTCTTC.

This clonotype was recorded at least ten times. V gene TRBV7-3 combines with J gene TRBJ2-6; D tentatively reads TRBD1 or TRBD2 (5 bases each). This CDR3 has 15 amino acids. Per the germline V gene, CDR1 is SGHTA and CDR2 is FQGTGA. Trimming shortened V by 5 bases and J by 4 bases, and 12 bases separated the two germline ends. The CDR3 DNA sequence: TGTGCCAGCAGCCCCCCCGGGGCCGGGGCCAACGTCCTGACTTTC. Translated: CASSPPGAGANVLTF.

The chain employs TRBV7-9 and TRBJ2-1; either TRBD1 or TRBD2 may supply D (6 bases each). This CDR3 region has 11 residues. The germline V gene has CDR1 SEHNR and CDR2 FQNEAQ (reference sequence). Trimming stripped 5 bases from V and 9 bases from J, with 8 bases between. The CDR3 coding sequence is TGTGCCAGCAGCGGGGGGCCTGAGCAGTTCTTC. Residues: CASSGGPEQFF.

This clonotype was detected many times. The chain combines TRBV20-1 with TRBJ1-2; no definite D call. With 5 bases removed from V and 4 bases from J, the gap between germline ends came to 17 bases. CDR1 is DFQATT, CDR2 SNEGSKA, per germline (reference sequence). CDR3 size: 14 residues. CDR3 region: CSARSSFESYGYTF. The CDR3 coding sequence is TGCAGTGCTCGCTCATCCTTCGAGAGCTATGGCTACACCTTC.